This T cell receptor beta chain appears in the sequencing data of a study of cytomegalovirus exposure and HLA in healthy donors. Study background: Ancestry clustering placed 70% to 90% of more than 350 genotyped donors in the Caucasian-associated cluster.

Study outcomes and limitations: Rare TCR sequences predominated, though certain public TCRs were found in many donors. Highly shared variants forming one cluster were likely a sequencing artifact.

Comments on this clone: What it recognizes is unknown.

PCR involved 60 Vbeta and 13 Jbeta primers. Methods used by the authors: Unique TCR beta chains totaled some 81 million in a later count, with roughly 11 million of them shared. Clones were read by immunoSEQ multiplex PCR, and TCRdb kept only the in-frame ones, dropping some. That table is the source of V, J and clone size, and D and trimming were worked out from the DNA. The sample lists some 140,000 clones, 60% to 80% occurring once. With 5 bases removed from V and 7 bases from J, the gap between germline ends came to 12 bases. From germline, CDR1 is MNHEY and CDR2 SMNVEV (reference sequence). The CDR3 length is 13 residues.

V and J are TRBV27 and TRBJ1-5; D is undetermined. The sequence derives from a man aged 25 to 40 in good health and CMV-seropositive. The material sequenced was PBMCs. DNA of the CDR3: TGTGCCAGCAGTCTCATGGGAGGACAGCCCCAGCATTTT. It yields the protein CASSLMGGQPQHF.